This T cell receptor beta chain originates from a study of CXCR3-negative and CXCR3-positive naive CD8 T cells. The germline CDR1 and CDR2 sequences are MDHEN and SYDVKM. This CDR3 is built from 14 residues. The libraries of TRB cDNA were prepared using 5' RACE with UMI labels. One entry per CDR3 protein, without DNA, is what TCRdb gives after re-calling the 5' RACE reads. Recorded for this sample: around 60,000 distinct CDR3 sequences. What was sequenced was naive CXCR3- CD8+ T cells from blood. Subset specified: CD45RO-CCR7+CD27+CD95- naive CD8+ T cells lacking CXCR3 (TNR3-). The origin of this receptor is a human donor in good health. Some clones in this sample may be carry-over from other donors' samples. The J gene is TRBJ2-7, the V gene TRBV28. The CDR3 sequence: CASSLGDTTYEQYF.